A single sample gave rise to the 29 T cell receptor beta chains below, sequenced in a study of T cells in Graves' hyperthyroidism and ophthalmopathy. The investigators amplified TCR beta CDR3 regions from RNA transcripts. The HTBI primer set served for first-round RT-PCR of the TCR CDR3. TCRdb analysed the multiplex PCR reads with MiXCR anew, one entry per CDR3 protein. The sample has around 400,000 distinct CDR3 sequences, 15% to 18% seen once. Sequenced: blood. These receptors all stem from a woman between 18 and 30 years old with Graves' hyperthyroidism that later progressed to Graves' ophthalmopathy.

This clonotype has a count of ten or more. The rearrangement links TRBV30 to TRBJ1-1; D is perhaps TRBD1 (5 bases). Trimming took 2 bases from V and 2 from J, leaving 9 bases between them. The CDR3 loop spans 13 amino acids. Germline V CDR1 and CDR2: GTSNPN, SVGIG (reference sequence). The CDR3 DNA reads as TGTGCCTGGAGTAAAGGGGATAACACTGAAGCTTTCTTT. Its translation: CAWSKGDNTEAFF.

About this clonotype itself: A much larger clone sits a single nucleotide away, making a read error possible. The V gene is TRBV7-2, the J gene TRBJ1-1; maybe TRBD1 (6 bases). This CDR3 comprises 15 residues. Germline V gene sequence: CDR1 SGHTA, CDR2 FQGNSA. CDR3 DNA sequence: TGTGCCAGCAGCTTAGATGCAGGGTGGGACACTGAAGTTTTCTTT. This encodes CASSLDAGWDTEVFF.

This clonotype was counted only a few times. This clone may be a read error of a much larger clone one base away. CDR3 protein: CARSLAGSNQPQHF. The CDR3 coding sequence is TGTGCCCGCAGTTTGGCTGGTAGCAATCAGCCCCAGCATTTT. This sequence joins TRBV28 and TRBJ1-5; D remains unclear. Germline lookup yields CDR1 MDHEN and CDR2 SYDVKM. The CDR3 covers 14 residues.

This clonotype has ten or more counts. The rearrangement links TRBV2 to TRBJ2-2, with D tentatively TRBD1 (5 bases). The germline V and J ends were trimmed by 8 bases and 3 bases, with 16 bases remaining between them. Germline V gene lookup returns CDR1 SNHLY and CDR2 FYNNEI. This CDR3 spans 15 amino acids. The CDR3 here is CASGWGPVYTGELFF. As DNA, the CDR3 is TGTGCCAGCGGATGGGGCCCAGTCTACACCGGGGAGCTGTTTTTT.

The chain combines TRBV6-5 with TRBJ2-7, with no clear D. Trimming shortened V by 0 bases and J by 2 bases, and 14 bases separated the two germline ends. The CDR3 extends over 16 amino acids. CDR1 MNHEY and CDR2 SVGAGI come from the germline V gene. This chain's CDR3 is CASSYSILRQAYEQYF. CDR3 nucleotide sequence: TGTGCCAGCAGTTACTCGATTTTGCGGCAGGCCTACGAGCAGTACTTC.

DNA of the CDR3: TGTGCCAGCAGCCCGTCAAGAGGGTATGGCTACACCTTC. This gives the protein CASSPSRGYGYTF. The chain combines TRBV14 with TRBJ1-2; D gene unclear. Trimming shortened V by 4 bases and J by 5 bases, and 11 bases separated the two germline ends. The CDR3 length is 13 residues. Germline values: CDR1 SGHDN, CDR2 FVKESK.

This clonotype was recorded at least ten times. The genes are TRBV27 and TRBJ2-1, with 11 bases identical to TRBD2. The junction had 7 bases not matched to a gene; V was cut back by 6 bases and J by 6 bases. This CDR3 comprises 15 residues. Germline V gene data show CDR1 as MNHEY and CDR2 as SMNVEV (reference sequence). The CDR3 DNA is TGTGCCAGCAGCCCCGGGACTAGCGGCCGCAATGAGCAGTTCTTC. Translation: CASSPGTSGRNEQFF.

This clonotype was detected ten times or more. The chain employs TRBV28 and TRBJ2-1, with D possibly being TRBD2 (6 bases). CDR1 and CDR2 from the germline V gene are MDHEN and SYDVKM. The ends were cut back, 7 bases at V and 6 bases at J, with 19 bases in the middle. The CDR3 contains 15 residues. CDR3: CASNPDRERRNEQFF. The CDR3 bases are TGTGCCAGCAATCCTGATCGGGAGAGACGCAATGAGCAGTTCTTC.

This clonotype came up many times. The rearrangement links TRBV30 to TRBJ1-2; D remains unclear. V was pared by 4 bases and J by 6 bases, with 15 bases between. Germline V gives CDR1 GTSNPN, CDR2 SVGIG (reference sequence). This CDR3 contains 13 residues. In nucleotides, the CDR3 is TGTGCCTGGAAAGGCTCAGCCTCTAATGGCTACACCTTC. Translation gives CAWKGSASNGYTF.

The chain couples TRBV15 to TRBJ2-5; 9 bases fit TRBD1. The CDR3 has 13 amino acids. The germline V gene has CDR1 LNHNV and CDR2 YYDKDF (reference sequence). V gave up 9 bases and J gave up 2 bases; unmatched junction bases: 4. CDR3 region: CATGTGRQETQYF. In DNA form, the CDR3 reads TGTGCCACGGGGACAGGGAGGCAAGAGACCCAGTACTTC.

This clonotype has at least ten counts. This sequence joins TRBV28 and TRBJ1-4, with D unresolved. V was shortened by 5 bases and J by 4 bases, with 17 bases between the two germline ends. The CDR3 runs to 16 residues. Germline V gene sequence: CDR1 MDHEN, CDR2 SYDVKM. The CDR3 sequence is CASSPVGVVFNEKLFF. The CDR3 nucleotides read TGTGCCAGCAGTCCAGTCGGGGTAGTATTTAATGAAAAACTGTTTTTT.

Ten or more counts support this clonotype. The V call is TRBV5-1, the J call TRBJ2-2; 7 bases are shared with TRBD2. CDR3 length equals 15 residues. Germline V gene lookup returns CDR1 SGHRS and CDR2 YFSETQ. After removal of 5 bases from V and 2 bases from J, the junction contained 6 bases not matched to a gene. The CDR3 DNA is TGCGCCAGCAGTTTAAGCGGGGATAACACCGGGGAGCTGTTTTTT. Translated, it gives CASSLSGDNTGELFF. The full variable domain, with the rest looked up from reference TRBV5-1 and TRBJ2-2, is KAGVTQTPRYLIKTRGQQVTLSCSPISGHRSVSWYQQTPGQGLQFLFEYFSETQRNKGNFPGRFSGRQFSNSRSEMNVSTLELGDSALYLCASSLSGDNTGELFFGEGSRLTVL.

Ten or more counts support this clonotype. The V and J genes are TRBV20-1 and TRBJ1-5, with TRBD1 matching over 7 bases. The CDR3 runs 17 residues. Unmatched junction bases numbered 14, after V lost 3 bases and J lost 3 bases. Germline V CDR1 and CDR2: DFQATT, SNEGSKA (reference sequence). The CDR3: CSASIHETGPYNQPQHF. CDR3 in DNA: TGCAGTGCTAGTATCCACGAGACAGGGCCTTACAATCAGCCCCAGCATTTT.

Only one count was recorded for this clonotype. This sequence joins TRBV28 and TRBJ2-4; TRBD2 might be the D (6 bases). CDR3 length: 13 amino acids. Trimming shortened V by 3 bases and J by 8 bases, and 11 bases separated the two germline ends. CDR1 and CDR2 (germline): MDHEN, SYDVKM. The CDR3 loop is CASSFSRRDIQYF. CDR3 coding DNA: TGTGCCAGCAGTTTTAGTCGGAGGGACATTCAGTACTTC.

This clonotype turned up a few times. The V gene is TRBV4-1, the J gene TRBJ2-7, with a weak D call TRBD2 (5 bases). The CDR3 totals 16 residues. Germline V lookup: CDR1 MGHRA, CDR2 YSYEKL. The ends were cut back, 3 bases at V and 1 base at J, with 16 bases in the middle. CDR3 DNA: TGCGCCAGCAGCCATCCCCGGGGTAGCTGGTCCTACGAGCAGTACTTC. Protein sequence: CASSHPRGSWSYEQYF.

This clonotype was counted only a few times. V gene TRBV3-1 combines with J gene TRBJ1-6; 7 nucleotides line up with TRBD1. V lost 4 bases and J lost 9; bases outside the gene matches: 18. The CDR3 is made up of 18 amino acids. Germline V gene data show CDR1 as LGHDT and CDR2 as YNNKEL (reference sequence). In nucleotides, the CDR3 is TGTGCCAGCAGCCCATCTAGACCCGGGACAGACTTAGGTTCACCCCTCCACTTT. The encoded protein is CASSPSRPGTDLGSPLHF.

Ten or more counts support this clonotype. The rearrangement joins TRBV12-3 or TRBV12-4 to TRBJ2-1, with 12 positions matching TRBD2. Losses at the gene ends were 5 bases for V and 9 bases for J; bases not matched to a gene: 5. This CDR3 has 14 residues. The CDR3: CASSRLAGDTEQFF. In DNA form, the CDR3 reads TGTGCCAGCAGTCGACTAGCGGGAGACACTGAGCAGTTCTTC.

This clonotype was seen a handful of times. This chain joins TRBV3-2 and TRBJ2-7; TRBD1 was called by the table and not checked on the DNA. TRBV3-2 is flagged as a pseudogene. The CDR3 is 16 residues long. This CDR3 is CASSLSDYDRPYEQYF. The CDR3, as DNA: TGTGCCAGCAGCCTAAGCGATTATGACAGGCCCTACGAGCAGTACTTC.

At least ten counts were recorded for this clonotype. The gene calls are TRBV5-5 and TRBJ2-7, with D hard to call. The CDR3 contains 14 residues. With 1 base removed from V and 5 bases from J, the gap between germline ends came to 13 bases. Per the germline V gene, CDR1 is SGHKS and CDR2 is YYEKEE (reference sequence). CDR3 DNA: TGTGCCAGCAGCTTGTGGGGTGAGGTAAACGAGCAGTACTTC. Its translation: CASSLWGEVNEQYF.

V gene TRBV7-9 combines with J gene TRBJ2-1; 8 bases fit TRBD1. This CDR3 is 16 amino acids long. Germline CDR1 and CDR2: SEHNR and FQNEAQ (reference sequence). With 5 bases clipped from V and 7 bases from J, the junction kept 13 bases outside the gene matches. For the CDR3, the DNA is TGTGCCAGCAGCACCGACCAGGGGGCGAGGGAGAATGAGCAGTTCTTC. The encoded protein is CASSTDQGARENEQFF.

This clonotype appeared many times. This chain uses TRBV7-2 with TRBJ1-2; D possibly corresponds to TRBD1 (6 bases). The ends were cut back, 1 base at V and 4 bases at J, with 16 bases in the middle. From germline, CDR1 is SGHTA and CDR2 FQGNSA. This CDR3 has 16 residues. The CDR3 protein is CASSLGGTQGAYGYTF. The CDR3 DNA reads as TGTGCCAGCAGCTTAGGGGGAACACAGGGTGCCTATGGCTACACCTTC. Drawing the rest from reference TRBV7-2 and TRBJ1-2, the complete variable domain is GAGVSQSPSNKVTEKGKDVELRCDPISGHTALYWYRQSLGQGLEFLIYFQGNSAPDKSGLPSDRFSAERTGGSVSTLTIQRTQQEDSAVYLCASSLGGTQGAYGYTFGSGTRLTVV.

This clonotype was recorded at least ten times. V and J are TRBV4-1 and TRBJ2-7, with D possibly called TRBD1 or TRBD2 (5 bases each). CDR1 and CDR2 (germline): MGHRA, YSYEKL. Deletions cut 4 bases from V and 5 bases from J, with 9 bases between. This CDR3 comprises 12 residues. The CDR3 region has the DNA TGCGCCAGCAGCCCCCGGGGCCACGAGCAGTACTTC. Its protein product is CASSPRGHEQYF.

The rearrangement joins TRBV4-1 to TRBJ2-7; TRBD1 aligns across 7 bases. CDR1 is MGHRA and CDR2 is YSYEKL in the germline V gene. CDR3 length: 15 residues. After removal of 2 bases from V and 2 bases from J, the junction contained 6 bases not matched to a gene. The CDR3 loop reads CASSQLQGTTYEQYF. The DNA of the CDR3 is TGCGCCAGCAGCCAATTACAGGGGACCACCTACGAGCAGTACTTC.

This clonotype was observed many times. This chain links TRBV5-1 with TRBJ2-1; no reliable D call. The CDR3 is 13 amino acids. V lost 0 bases to trimming and J lost 5 bases, with 6 bases between them. Germline V gives CDR1 SGHRS, CDR2 YFSETQ. The CDR3 DNA follows: TGCGCCAGCAGCTTGGGAGAGAACAATGAGCAGTTCTTC. Protein sequence: CASSLGENNEQFF.

This clonotype has ten or more counts. The chain has TRBV7-2 and TRBJ1-5; D gene ambiguous. The germline V gene encodes CDR1 SGHTA and CDR2 FQGNSA. V lost 0 bases and J lost 5, with 11 bases in between. The CDR3 runs to 15 residues. The CDR3 nucleotides read TGTGCCAGCAGCTTAGCGCTAGGGAGAGATCAGCCCCAGCATTTT. As protein: CASSLALGRDQPQHF.

In this sample, this clonotype turned up many times. This chain links TRBV12-3 or TRBV12-4 with TRBJ2-3; 9 nucleotides agree with TRBD2. V shed 3 bases, J shed 2 bases, and the junction held 9 bases outside the gene matches. This CDR3 spans 17 amino acids. Here the CDR3 DNA reads TGTGCCAGCAGTTTCATAGGACTAGCGAGGTCCACAGATACGCAGTATTTT. It is translated as CASSFIGLARSTDTQYF.

This clonotype was recorded at least ten times. This rearrangement joins TRBV10-3 to TRBJ2-5; TRBD2 might be the D (5 bases). This CDR3 is built from 14 residues. Germline loops: CDR1 ENHRY, CDR2 SYGVKD. The V and J ends lost 5 bases and 3 bases respectively, with 13 bases between them. The CDR3 DNA reads as TGTGCCATCAGTACGGGGAGCTCGAAAGAGACCCAGTACTTC. It codes for CAISTGSSKETQYF.

This clonotype was detected a few times. This chain links TRBV20-1 with TRBJ2-2; 7 nucleotides align to TRBD2. CDR1 and CDR2 (germline): DFQATT, SNEGSKA (reference sequence). The ends lost 3 bases at V and 4 bases at J; junction bases unmatched: 11. The CDR3 has 16 residues. The CDR3 spells CSARKYCGRSTGELFF. The CDR3 DNA reads TGCAGTGCTAGGAAATATTGCGGGAGAAGCACCGGGGAGCTGTTTTTT.

This clonotype is labeled as medium-sized (0.01 to 0.1%). The chain combines TRBV2 with TRBJ2-1; TRBD2 matches at 8 bases. CDR3 length: 13 residues. Germline V CDR1 and CDR2: SNHLY, FYNNEI. The J segment lost 7 bases and the V segment lost 10 bases, leaving 9 bases of the junction unmatched. The CDR3 DNA reads TGTGCCAACTCCCACGGGGGGGGTAATGAGCAGTTCTTC. Protein sequence: CANSHGGGNEQFF.